The present T cell receptor (beta chain) was sequenced within a study of regulatory T cells in long-lasting Graves disease. Study-wide context: With positive TSH receptor antibodies and over 5 years of antithyroid drugs, Graves' disease was considered persistent.

As to time point: persistent/refractory GD, antithyroid drugs over 5 years with positive TRAb. PBMC RNA was the source of the TCR library. Patients were from an endocrinology department in Xi'an, China. The germline V and J ends were trimmed by 3 bases and 8 bases, with 14 bases remaining between them. The CDR3 consists of 14 residues. Arm-PCR of CDR3 regions and iRepertoire HTBI primers were used to build TCR beta libraries. TCRdb reprocessed the multiplex PCR reads with MiXCR, giving one entry per CDR3 protein. The table has roughly 490,000 distinct CDR3 sequences, about 20% seen once; the top ten hold approximately 14%. On this clonotype: Its matching antigen is unknown.

Study-level points and caveats: Limited sample numbers may have lowered accuracy. Lower TCR diversity characterized persistent Graves' patients relative to newly diagnosed patients.

The material was peripheral blood mononuclear cells (PBMCs), obtained when the disease was refractory, from a patient treated with antithyroid drugs. This clonotype originated in a female donor with Graves disease. V gene TRBV12-3 or TRBV12-4 combines with J gene TRBJ2-1, with TRBD2 as a possible D gene (5 bases). The CDR3 DNA is TGTGCCAGCAGTTTTGGTATCAAGAGGGATGAGCAGTTCTTC. It is translated as CASSFGIKRDEQFF.